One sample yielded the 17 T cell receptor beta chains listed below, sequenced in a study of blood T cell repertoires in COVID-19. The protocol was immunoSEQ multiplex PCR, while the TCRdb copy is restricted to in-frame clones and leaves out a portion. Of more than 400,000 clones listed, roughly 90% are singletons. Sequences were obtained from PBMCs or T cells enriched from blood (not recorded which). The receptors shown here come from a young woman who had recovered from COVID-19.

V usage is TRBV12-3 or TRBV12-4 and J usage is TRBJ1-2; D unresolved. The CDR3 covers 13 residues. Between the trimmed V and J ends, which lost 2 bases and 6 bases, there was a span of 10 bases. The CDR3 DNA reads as TGTGCCAGCAGTTTACTCACCCGGGATGGCTACACCTTC. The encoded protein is CASSLLTRDGYTF.

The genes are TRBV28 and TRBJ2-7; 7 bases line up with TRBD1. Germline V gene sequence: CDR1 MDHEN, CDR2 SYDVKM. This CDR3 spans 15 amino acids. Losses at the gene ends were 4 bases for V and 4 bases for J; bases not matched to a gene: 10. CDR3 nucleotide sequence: TGTGCCAGCAGTTCAAGGGGGCGTGGCAAATACGAGCAGTACTTC. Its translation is CASSSRGRGKYEQYF.

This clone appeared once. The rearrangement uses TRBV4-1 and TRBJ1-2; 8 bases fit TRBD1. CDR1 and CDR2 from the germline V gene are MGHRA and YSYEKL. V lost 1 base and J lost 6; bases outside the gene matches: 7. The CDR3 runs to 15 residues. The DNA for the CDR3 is TGCGCCAGCAGCCAAGTAGGACAGGGAAGGCATGGCTACACCTTC. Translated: CASSQVGQGRHGYTF.

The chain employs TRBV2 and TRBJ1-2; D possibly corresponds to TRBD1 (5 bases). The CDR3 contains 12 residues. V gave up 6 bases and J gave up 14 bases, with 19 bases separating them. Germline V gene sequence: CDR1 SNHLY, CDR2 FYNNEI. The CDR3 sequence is CASRTGSKGETF. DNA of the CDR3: TGTGCCAGCAGAACCGGCAGTAAAGGGGAAACCTTC.

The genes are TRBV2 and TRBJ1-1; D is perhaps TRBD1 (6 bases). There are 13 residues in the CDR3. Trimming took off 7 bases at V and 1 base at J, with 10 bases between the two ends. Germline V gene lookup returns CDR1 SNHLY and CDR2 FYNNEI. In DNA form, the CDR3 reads TGTGCCAGCACCGACAGGTCGAACACTGAAGCTTTCTTT. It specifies CASTDRSNTEAFF.

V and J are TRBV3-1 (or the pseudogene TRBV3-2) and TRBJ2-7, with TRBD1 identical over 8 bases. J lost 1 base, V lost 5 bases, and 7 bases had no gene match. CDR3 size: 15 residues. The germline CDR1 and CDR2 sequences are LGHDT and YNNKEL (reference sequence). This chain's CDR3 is CASSAPGGQSYEQYF. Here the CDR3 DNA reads TGTGCCAGCAGCGCCCCAGGGGGCCAATCCTACGAGCAGTACTTC.

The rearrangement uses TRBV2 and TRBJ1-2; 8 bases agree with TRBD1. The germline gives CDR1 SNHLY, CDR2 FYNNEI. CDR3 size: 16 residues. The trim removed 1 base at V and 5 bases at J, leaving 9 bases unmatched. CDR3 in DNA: TGTGCCAGCAGTGAAGGAGGGAACAGGGGGATGTATGGCTACACCTTC. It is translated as CASSEGGNRGMYGYTF.

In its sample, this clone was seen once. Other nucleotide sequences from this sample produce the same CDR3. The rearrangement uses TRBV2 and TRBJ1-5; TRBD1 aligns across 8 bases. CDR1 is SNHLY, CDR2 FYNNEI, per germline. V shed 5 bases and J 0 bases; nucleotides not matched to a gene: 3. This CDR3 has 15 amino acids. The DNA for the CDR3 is TGTGCCAGCAGTCCGGGACAGGTTAGCAATCAGCCCCAGCATTTT. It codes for CASSPGQVSNQPQHF.

CDR3 amino acids: CASSREYTGNNQPQHF. Written as DNA, the CDR3 is TGTGCCAGCAGCCGAGAATATACAGGGAATAATCAGCCCCAGCATTTT. This chain links TRBV28 with TRBJ1-5; D is possibly TRBD1 (6 bases). The CDR3 extends over 16 amino acids. Germline-derived CDR1 and CDR2 are MDHEN and SYDVKM. V was trimmed by 6 bases and J by 4 bases, leaving 19 bases between them.

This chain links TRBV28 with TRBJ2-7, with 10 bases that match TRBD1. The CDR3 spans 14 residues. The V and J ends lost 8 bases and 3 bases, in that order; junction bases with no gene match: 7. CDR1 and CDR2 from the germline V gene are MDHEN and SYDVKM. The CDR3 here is CASLRDRGFYEQYF. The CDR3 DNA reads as TGTGCCAGCCTCCGGGACAGGGGCTTCTACGAGCAGTACTTC.

The CDR3 here is CASSYGGGETQYF. The CDR3 nucleotides read TGTGCCAGCAGCTACGGCGGGGGGGAGACCCAGTACTTC. The chain has TRBV7-9 and TRBJ2-5; 8 bases fit TRBD2. The V and J ends lost 4 bases and 5 bases, in that order; junction bases with no gene match: 3. From germline, CDR1 is SEHNR and CDR2 FQNEAQ (reference sequence). There are 13 residues in the CDR3.

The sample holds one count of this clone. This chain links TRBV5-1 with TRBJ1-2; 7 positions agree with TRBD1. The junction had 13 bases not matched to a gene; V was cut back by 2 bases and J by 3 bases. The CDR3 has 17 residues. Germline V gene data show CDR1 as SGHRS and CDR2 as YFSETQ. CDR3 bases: TGCGCCAGCAGCTTAACCACCCGACAGGGACGGGACTATGGCTACACCTTC. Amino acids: CASSLTTRQGRDYGYTF.

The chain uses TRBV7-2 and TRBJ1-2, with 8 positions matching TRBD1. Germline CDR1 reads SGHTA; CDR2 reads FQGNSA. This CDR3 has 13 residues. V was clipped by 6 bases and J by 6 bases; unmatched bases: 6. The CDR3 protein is CASSPDRVDGYTF. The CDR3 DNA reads TGTGCCAGCAGTCCGGACAGGGTGGATGGCTACACCTTC.

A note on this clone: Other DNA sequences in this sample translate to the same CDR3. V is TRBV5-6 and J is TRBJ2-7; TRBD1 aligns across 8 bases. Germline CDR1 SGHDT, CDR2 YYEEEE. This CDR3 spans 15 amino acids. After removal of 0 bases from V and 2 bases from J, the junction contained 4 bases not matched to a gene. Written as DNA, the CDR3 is TGTGCCAGCAGCTTGGGGGCAGGGGGCACCTACGAGCAGTACTTC. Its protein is CASSLGAGGTYEQYF.

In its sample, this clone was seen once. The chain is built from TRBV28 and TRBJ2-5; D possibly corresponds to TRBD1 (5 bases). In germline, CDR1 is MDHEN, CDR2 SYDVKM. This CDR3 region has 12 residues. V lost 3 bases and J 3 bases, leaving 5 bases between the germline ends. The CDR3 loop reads CASSLTEETQYF. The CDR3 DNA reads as TGTGCCAGCAGTTTGACAGAAGAGACCCAGTACTTC.

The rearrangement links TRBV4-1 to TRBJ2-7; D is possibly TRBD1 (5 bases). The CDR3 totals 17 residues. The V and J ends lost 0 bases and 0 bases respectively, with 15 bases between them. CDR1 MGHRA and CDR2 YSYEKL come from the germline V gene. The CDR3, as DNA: TGCGCCAGCAGCCAAGATTTTTTGGACACCTTCTCCTACGAGCAGTACTTC. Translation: CASSQDFLDTFSYEQYF.

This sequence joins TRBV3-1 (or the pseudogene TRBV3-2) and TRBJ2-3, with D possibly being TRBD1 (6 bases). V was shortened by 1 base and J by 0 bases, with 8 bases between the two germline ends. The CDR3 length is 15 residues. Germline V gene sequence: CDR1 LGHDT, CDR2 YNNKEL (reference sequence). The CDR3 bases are TGTGCCAGCAGCCAAGTAACAGGGAGCACAGATACGCAGTATTTT. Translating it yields CASSQVTGSTDTQYF.